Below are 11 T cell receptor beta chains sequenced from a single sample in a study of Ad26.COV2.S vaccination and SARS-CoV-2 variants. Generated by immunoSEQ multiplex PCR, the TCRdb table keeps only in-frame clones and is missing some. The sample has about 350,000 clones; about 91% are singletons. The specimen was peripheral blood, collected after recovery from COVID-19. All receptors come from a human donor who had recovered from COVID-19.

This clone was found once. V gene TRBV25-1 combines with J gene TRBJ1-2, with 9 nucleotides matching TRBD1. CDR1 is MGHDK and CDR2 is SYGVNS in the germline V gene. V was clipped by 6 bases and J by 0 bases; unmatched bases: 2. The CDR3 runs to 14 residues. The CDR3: CASRRQGANYGYTF. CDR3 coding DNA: TGTGCCAGCAGGAGACAGGGGGCTAACTATGGCTACACCTTC.

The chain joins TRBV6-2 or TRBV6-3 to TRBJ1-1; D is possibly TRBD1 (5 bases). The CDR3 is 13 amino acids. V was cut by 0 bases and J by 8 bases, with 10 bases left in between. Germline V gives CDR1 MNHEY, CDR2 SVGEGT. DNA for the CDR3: TGTGCCAGCAGTTACTCGAAACAGGTAGAAGCTTTCTTT. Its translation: CASSYSKQVEAFF.

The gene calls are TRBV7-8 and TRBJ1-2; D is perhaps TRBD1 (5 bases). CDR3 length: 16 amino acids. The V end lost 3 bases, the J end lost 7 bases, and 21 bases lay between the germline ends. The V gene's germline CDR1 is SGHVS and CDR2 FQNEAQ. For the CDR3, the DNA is TGTGCCAGCAGCTTGACCCCGGGACTCGGGCCTGGTGGCTACACCTTC. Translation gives CASSLTPGLGPGGYTF.

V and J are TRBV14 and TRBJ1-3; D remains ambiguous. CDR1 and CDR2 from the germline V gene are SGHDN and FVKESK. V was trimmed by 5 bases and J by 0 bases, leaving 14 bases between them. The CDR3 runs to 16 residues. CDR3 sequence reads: CASSLGGGLSGNTIYF. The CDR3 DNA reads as TGTGCCAGCAGCTTAGGAGGAGGGCTCTCTGGAAACACCATATATTTT.

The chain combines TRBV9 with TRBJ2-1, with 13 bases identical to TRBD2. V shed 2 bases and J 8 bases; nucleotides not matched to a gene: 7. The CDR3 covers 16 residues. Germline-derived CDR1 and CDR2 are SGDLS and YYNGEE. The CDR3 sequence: CASSVRTSGGRDEQFF. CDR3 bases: TGTGCCAGCAGCGTGCGGACTAGCGGGGGAAGAGATGAGCAGTTCTTC.

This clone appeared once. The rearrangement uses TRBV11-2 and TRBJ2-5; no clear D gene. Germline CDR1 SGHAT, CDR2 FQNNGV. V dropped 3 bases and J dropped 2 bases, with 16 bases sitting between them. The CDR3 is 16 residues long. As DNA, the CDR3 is TGTGCCAGCAGCTTTACCCCCCTGGTTGGACAAGAGACCCAGTACTTC. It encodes CASSFTPLVGQETQYF.

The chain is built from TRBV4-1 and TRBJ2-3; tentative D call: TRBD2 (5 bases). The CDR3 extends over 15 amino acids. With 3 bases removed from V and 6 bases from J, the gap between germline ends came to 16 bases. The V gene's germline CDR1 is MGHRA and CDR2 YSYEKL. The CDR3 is CASSQLGLASDTQYF. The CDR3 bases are TGCGCCAGCAGCCAGTTAGGGCTAGCTTCTGATACGCAGTATTTT.

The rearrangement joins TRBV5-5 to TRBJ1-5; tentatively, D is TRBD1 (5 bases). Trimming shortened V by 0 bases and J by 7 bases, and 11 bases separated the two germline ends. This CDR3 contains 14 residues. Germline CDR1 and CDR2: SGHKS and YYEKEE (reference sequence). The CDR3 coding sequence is TGTGCCAGCAGCTTGGAGCAGGGTGGGCAGCCCCAGCATTTT. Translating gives CASSLEQGGQPQHF. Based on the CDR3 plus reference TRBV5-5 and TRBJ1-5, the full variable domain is DAGVTQSPTHLIKTRGQQVTLRCSPISGHKSVSWYQQVLGQGPQFIFQYYEKEERGRGNFPDRFSARQFPNYSSELNVNALLLGDSALYLCASSLEQGGQPQHFGDGTRLSIL.

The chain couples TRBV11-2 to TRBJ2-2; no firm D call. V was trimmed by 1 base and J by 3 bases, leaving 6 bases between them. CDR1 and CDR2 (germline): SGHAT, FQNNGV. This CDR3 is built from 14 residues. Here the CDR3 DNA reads TGTGCCAGCAGCTTAGCTGGTTACACCGGGGAGCTGTTTTTT. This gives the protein CASSLAGYTGELFF.

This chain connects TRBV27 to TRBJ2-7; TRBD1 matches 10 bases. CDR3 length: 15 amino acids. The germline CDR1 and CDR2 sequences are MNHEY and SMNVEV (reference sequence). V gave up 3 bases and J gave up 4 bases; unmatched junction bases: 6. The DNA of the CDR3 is TGTGCCAGCAGTTTTTTCCCGGGACAGGGGTACGAGCAGTACTTC. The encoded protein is CASSFFPGQGYEQYF.

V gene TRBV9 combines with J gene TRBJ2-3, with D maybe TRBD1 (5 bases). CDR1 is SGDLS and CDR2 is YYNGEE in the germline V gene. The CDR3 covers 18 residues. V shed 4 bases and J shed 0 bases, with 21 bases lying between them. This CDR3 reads CASSSPTGNASSTDTQYF. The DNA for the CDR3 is TGTGCCAGCAGCTCCCCAACAGGAAACGCATCTAGCACAGATACGCAGTATTTT.